These T cell receptor beta chains were read from a single sample in a study of beta chain features in type 1 diabetes. Produced via immunoSEQ multiplex PCR; TCRdb's table is partial and in-frame only. The data show around 710,000 clones, 9.5% to 15% seen once. The sequencing sample was made of naive CD4+ T cells from blood. The receptors here all came from a man aged 25-45 years with type 1 diabetes. Each CDR3 is given without its conserved first and last residue. Rows give clone size only sometimes, using once, few, many, or a class for an expanded clone.

J gene,clone size,V gene,CDR3 protein
TRBJ2-5,few,TRBV10-3,AIRTGTGTQETQY
TRBJ1-2,.,TRBV6-6,ASSTRQHYT
TRBJ1-2,few,TRBV7-2,ASSLGQVLYGYT
TRBJ1-4,.,TRBV5-1,ASSLVGGIEEKLF
TRBJ2-5,few,TRBV7-9,ASQRGAGETQY
TRBJ2-1,.,TRBV6-5,ASSYSRQGIREQF
TRBJ2-7,few,TRBV7-2,ASSLGGSATSNEN
TRBJ1-2,.,TRBV7-9,ASSWDRGYGYT
TRBJ2-7,.,TRBV7-2,ASSLASGGYEQY
TRBJ2-5,.,TRBV7-2,ASRGLAAFETQY
TRBJ2-7,.,TRBV7-9,ASSPLGQPYEQY
TRBJ2-5,few,TRBV5-1,ASSYGTSAQETQY
TRBJ1-1,few,TRBV14,ASSQLQGLGTEAF
TRBJ2-7,.,TRBV29-1,SVGQHYEQY
TRBJ2-7,few,TRBV30,AWGTQVYEQY
TRBJ1-2,.,TRBV19,ASTPGPRSSGYT
TRBJ2-5,.,TRBV5-4,ASSLRLAFGETQY
TRBJ2-7,.,TRBV7-9,ASSLGQEYEQY
TRBJ1-5,.,TRBV7-2,ASSFPGQPQH
TRBJ2-5,few,TRBV11-2,ASSFGGVGEETQY
TRBJ1-1,few,TRBV7-9,ASTMGEAEAF
TRBJ2-7,few,TRBV7-9,ASSPLNEQY
TRBJ2-3,few,TRBV4-2,ASSLTGQGNTDTQY
TRBJ2-5,.,TRBV7-9,ASSPLTGLETQY
TRBJ1-4,few,TRBV30,AWSVGQGLNEKLF
TRBJ1-4,few,TRBV27,ASSPPGINEKLF
TRBJ1-6,few,TRBV19,ATSQEANSPLH
TRBJ2-3,few,TRBV27,ASTLAGAFTDTQY
TRBJ2-3,.,TRBV19,ASSMASRDTQY
TRBJ2-5,.,TRBV30,AWSAGVETQY
TRBJ2-2,.,TRBV5-6,ASSLEIGELF
TRBJ2-1,few,TRBV29-1,SVLQGILYNEQF
TRBJ2-3,.,TRBV28,ASSAARAARGDTQY
TRBJ1-2,few,TRBV9,ASSVDRQYGYT
TRBJ2-3,few,TRBV7-9,ASSRQGGTDTQY
TRBJ2-7,.,TRBV28,ASSVQELSPYEQY
TRBJ1-4,.,TRBV7-2,ASSLSGTGGEKLF
TRBJ1-5,few,TRBV4-3,ASSQDWDLNQPQH
TRBJ1-2,few,TRBV5-1,ASSLKIPGDGYT
TRBJ1-5,few,TRBV7-9,ASSLSNSNQPQH
TRBJ1-1,.,TRBV14,ASSHLGGTEAF
TRBJ2-3,few,TRBV19,ASRATFRTDTQY